These 18 T cell receptor beta chains originate from one sample sequenced in a study of Ad26.COV2.S vaccination and SARS-CoV-2 variants (dated by TCRdb to the early 2020s). Library preparation employed the immunoSEQ multiplex PCR assay. Imported from immuneACCESS, the table was reduced by TCRdb to in-frame sequences with V and J called. These copies leave out some clones; in studies compared against another copy, an unresolved V gene accounts for under half, and the cause of the remainder is not known. The sample table lists 330,000 or so clones, almost 90% of them with a count of one. The top ten clones comprise about 5% of the sample. The intended sense of this specimen's treatment or condition label: 15 to 20 received Ad26.COV2.S at low or high dose, single or two shots; several received placebo; per-sample allocation not given. For vaccine and placebo recipients, repertoires were sequenced using samples collected on day 63 after the first injection.

The material sequenced was peripheral blood, taken in a trial of Ad26.COV2.S vaccine versus placebo. All receptors derive from a person aged 18-60 years who received the Ad26.COV2.S COVID-19 vaccine or a placebo.

The chain combines TRBV9 with TRBJ2-1, with TRBD2 matching 12 bases. The CDR3 consists of 15 residues. The germline CDR1 and CDR2 sequences are SGDLS and YYNGEE. The V gene end was trimmed by 4 bases and the J gene end by 9 bases; junction bases not matched to a gene: 8. This chain's CDR3 is CASSPRLAGEGEQFF. The CDR3, as DNA: TGTGCCAGCAGCCCACGACTAGCGGGAGAGGGTGAGCAGTTCTTC.

The chain has TRBV2 and TRBJ2-7, with D possibly TRBD1 on 5 matching bases. In germline, CDR1 is SNHLY, CDR2 FYNNEI. V lost 8 bases and J 4 bases, leaving 18 bases between the germline ends. This CDR3 contains 14 residues. The CDR3 DNA reads as TGTGCCAGCCGCGACAGTACCCAGGAGTACGAGCAGTACGTC. It encodes CASRDSTQEYEQYV.

This chain connects TRBV15 to TRBJ2-7; no reliable D call. The CDR3 loop spans 18 amino acids. The germline V gene encodes CDR1 LNHNV and CDR2 YYDKDF (reference sequence). The V and J ends lost 3 bases and 9 bases respectively, with 30 bases between them. In DNA, the CDR3 is TGTGCCACCAGCAGTAGGCACCCGACACCCCGTAGAATCTGCGGGCAGTACGTC. Translated, it gives CATSSRHPTPRRICGQYV.

CDR3 residues: CASSLVGTQAYGYTF. CDR3 coding DNA: TGTGCCAGCAGCTTAGTGGGGACCCAGGCCTATGGCTACACCTTC. The J gene is TRBJ1-2, the V gene TRBV11-2; D is possibly TRBD1 (5 bases). Germline values: CDR1 SGHAT, CDR2 FQNNGV. Trimming shortened V by 1 base and J by 4 bases, and 13 bases separated the two germline ends. CDR3 length equals 15 residues.

The V call is TRBV3-1 (or the pseudogene TRBV3-2), the J call TRBJ2-2; 13 positions match TRBD2. This CDR3 is 17 amino acids long. CDR1 is LGHDT, CDR2 YNNKEL, per germline (reference sequence). V was pared by 0 bases and J by 4 bases, with 2 bases of the junction left unmatched. The CDR3 loop is CASSQERLAGGTGELFF. CDR3 nucleotide sequence: TGTGCCAGCAGCCAAGAGAGACTAGCGGGGGGCACCGGGGAGCTGTTTTTT.

V is TRBV14 and J is TRBJ1-1, with 7 positions matching TRBD1. Per the germline V gene, CDR1 is SGHDN and CDR2 is FVKESK. The CDR3 runs 20 residues. J was trimmed by 2 bases and V by 4 bases; bases with no gene match: 22. The CDR3 DNA is TGTGCCAGCAGCCCTTACTCGACAGGGCGAAGACTGGGGACTAACACTGAAGCTTTCTTT. It is translated as CASSPYSTGRRLGTNTEAFF. The full variable domain, with the rest looked up from reference TRBV14 and TRBJ1-1, is EAGVTQFPSHSVIEKGQTVTLRCDPISGHDNLYWYRRVMGKEIKFLLHFVKESKQDESGMPNNRFLAERTGGTYSTLKVQPAELEDSGVYFCASSPYSTGRRLGTNTEAFFGQGTRLTVV.

The chain recombines TRBV2 with TRBJ1-5, with D maybe TRBD1 (5 bases). Germline CDR1 reads SNHLY; CDR2 reads FYNNEI. This CDR3 region has 14 residues. Between the trimmed V and J ends, which lost 7 bases and 3 bases, there was a span of 13 bases. The CDR3 sequence is CASKRTGFNQPQHF. CDR3 nucleotides: TGTGCCAGCAAGCGCACAGGCTTCAATCAGCCCCAGCATTTT.

The V call is TRBV12-5, the J call TRBJ2-1, with 10 nucleotides matching TRBD2. The CDR3 covers 17 residues. The J segment lost 4 bases and the V segment lost 2 bases, leaving 8 bases of the junction unmatched. The germline V gene has CDR1 LGHNT and CDR2 FRNRAP. Written as DNA, the CDR3 is TGTGCTAGTGGTTTGTTACAAATAGCGGGGGGATACAATGAGCAGTTCTTC. Its protein product is CASGLLQIAGGYNEQFF.

The CDR3 here is CATNGLAGPSTYNEQFF. CDR3 nucleotide sequence: TGTGCCACCAATGGGCTAGCGGGACCTTCCACCTACAATGAGCAGTTCTTC. V usage is TRBV24-1 and J usage is TRBJ2-1, with 9 bases that match TRBD2. The CDR3 runs 17 residues. Looked up from germline, CDR1 is KGHDR and CDR2 is SFDVKD. Trimming removed 8 bases from V and 2 bases from J; junction bases left unmatched: 12.

This clone was detected ten times or more. The V call is TRBV5-1, the J call TRBJ2-7; D possibly corresponds to TRBD2 (5 bases). The V end was cut by 5 bases, the J end by 3 bases, with 15 bases between. The CDR3 covers 14 residues. In germline, CDR1 is SGHRS, CDR2 YFSETQ. CDR3 DNA sequence: TGCGCCAGCAGTTTTATTGGAGGATTCTACGAGCAGTACTTC. Its protein product is CASSFIGGFYEQYF.

CDR3 DNA sequence: TGTGCCAGCAGTAGAACAGGGTACACCGGGGAGCTGTTTTTT. The encoded protein is CASSRTGYTGELFF. The V gene is TRBV2, the J gene TRBJ2-2; TRBD1 might be the D (6 bases). CDR1 SNHLY and CDR2 FYNNEI come from the germline V gene. The CDR3 has 14 residues. V lost 5 bases and J lost 3, with 10 bases in between. Drawing the rest from reference TRBV2 and TRBJ2-2, the complete variable domain is EPEVTQTPSHQVTQMGQEVILRCVPISNHLYFYWYRQILGQKVEFLVSFYNNEISEKSEIFDDQFSVERPDGSNFTLKIRSTKLEDSAMYFCASSRTGYTGELFFGEGSRLTVL.

This clone was detected once. This chain uses TRBV11-2 with TRBJ2-7, with TRBD1 identical over 7 bases. The CDR3 extends over 15 amino acids. Germline CDR1 and CDR2: SGHAT and FQNNGV. V shed 4 bases, J shed 3 bases, and the junction held 9 bases outside the gene matches. The CDR3 here is CASSSPDRENYEQYF. The CDR3, as DNA: TGTGCCAGCAGCTCACCTGACAGGGAGAACTACGAGCAGTACTTC.

CDR3 amino acids: CASSQGRASYNSPLHF. DNA of the CDR3: TGTGCCAGCAGCCAAGGAAGAGCCTCATATAATTCACCCCTCCACTTT. This chain links TRBV14 with TRBJ1-6, with no clear D. CDR3 size: 16 residues. CDR1 is SGHDN and CDR2 is FVKESK in the germline V gene. The V and J ends lost 1 base and 4 bases respectively, with 11 bases between them. The variable domain in full, with the rest retrieved from reference TRBV14 and TRBJ1-6, is EAGVTQFPSHSVIEKGQTVTLRCDPISGHDNLYWYRRVMGKEIKFLLHFVKESKQDESGMPNNRFLAERTGGTYSTLKVQPAELEDSGVYFCASSQGRASYNSPLHFGNGTRLTVT.

The chain links TRBV19 to TRBJ2-1; perhaps TRBD2 as D (5 bases). V was cut by 6 bases and J by 6 bases, with 6 bases left in between. The CDR3 consists of 11 residues. CDR1 is LNHDA, CDR2 SQIVND, per germline (reference sequence). CDR3 coding DNA: TGTGCCAGTAGGGGGAGCAATGAGCAGTTCTTC. It encodes CASRGSNEQFF.

A single count supports this clone. The genes are TRBV7-3 and TRBJ2-4; D perhaps matches TRBD2 (5 bases). CDR1 is SGHTA, CDR2 FQGTGA, per germline. The CDR3 runs 13 residues. Trimming took off 2 bases at V and 12 bases at J, with 14 bases between the two ends. The chain's CDR3 is CASSLDRGSAQYF. The CDR3, as DNA: TGTGCCAGCAGCTTAGATAGAGGGAGCGCTCAGTACTTC.

V and J are TRBV29-1 and TRBJ1-2, with TRBD1 matching 12 bases. CDR3 length: 20 amino acids. With 3 bases clipped from V and 5 bases from J, the junction kept 22 bases outside the gene matches. Germline V gene sequence: CDR1 SQVTM, CDR2 ANQGSEA. The CDR3 DNA reads as TGCAGCGTTGAGGTTGGGACAGGGGGCGAGTTACTCCAAAAAAAATATGGCTACACCTTC. Protein product: CSVEVGTGGELLQKKYGYTF.

CDR3 loop: CAFSLTTVEAFF. The CDR3 DNA follows: TGTGCCTTCTCACTGACAACCGTTGAAGCTTTCTTT. V and J are TRBV30 and TRBJ1-1; D unclear. The germline CDR1 and CDR2 sequences are GTSNPN and SVGIG (reference sequence). There are 12 residues in the CDR3. V gave up 7 bases and J gave up 7 bases, with 16 bases separating them.

V is TRBV27 and J is TRBJ2-3; 7 bases fit TRBD2. The CDR3 loop spans 14 amino acids. V was clipped by 2 bases and J by 6 bases; unmatched bases: 5. In germline, CDR1 is MNHEY, CDR2 SMNVEV (reference sequence). CDR3 in DNA: TGTGCCAGCAGTTTACGACTAGCAAGTGATACGCAGTATTTT. Translating gives CASSLRLASDTQYF.